Listed below are T cell receptor beta chains from one sample, sequenced in a study of shared clonotypes between healthy human individuals. Repertoires were generated with immunoSEQ multiplex PCR, while TCRdb's copy carries only in-frame clones and drops some. The sample contains about 1 million clones, roughly 70% of which appear only once. Sequences were obtained from memory CD4+ T cells sorted from blood. Receptors were obtained from a man aged 18 to 35 in good health. Both conserved end residues are part of each CDR3. The D gene is left open where the match is weak. Size values are once, few and many counts, or a class for expanded clones, and some rows have none.

TRBJ2-2 - TRBD2 TRBV19 CATSGLAGDTGELFF TGTGCCACCTCTGGACTAGCGGGGGACACCGGGGAGCTGTTTTTT
TRBJ2-7 - - TRBV28 CASTGVSHSYEQYF TGTGCCAGCACGGGGGTGTCCCACTCCTACGAGCAGTACTTC
TRBJ2-3 - - TRBV5-6 CASSLDLDGTDTQYF TGTGCCAGCAGCTTGGACTTGGACGGCACAGATACGCAGTATTTT
TRBJ2-7 - - TRBV6-5 CASSSGAAGLYEQYF TGTGCCAGCAGTTCCGGGGCCGCCGGCCTTTACGAGCAGTACTTC
TRBJ1-1 - - TRBV7-9 CASSLLGGNTEAFF TGTGCCAGCAGCCTCCTAGGGGGGAACACTGAAGCTTTCTTT
TRBJ1-5 - - TRBV5-1 CASSLDLGGNQPQHF TGCGCCAGCAGCTTGGACTTGGGGGGCAATCAGCCCCAGCATTTT
TRBJ1-5 - - TRBV6-1 CASSNSHSPNQPQHF TGTGCCAGCAGCAACTCACACAGTCCCAATCAGCCCCAGCATTTT
TRBJ2-2 - - TRBV19 CASSRRSPTGTGELFF TGTGCCAGTAGTCGACGGAGTCCCACGGGGACCGGGGAGCTGTTTTTT
TRBJ1-6 - - TRBV19 CASASGFPPLHF TGTGCCAGTGCCTCAGGGTTTCCACCCCTCCACTTT
TRBJ1-6 - - TRBV5-1 CASSLGDTHSPLHF TGCGCCAGCAGCTTGGGGGACACGCATTCACCCCTCCACTTT
TRBJ1-3 - - TRBV6-5 CASSYSRGRGNTIYF TGTGCCAGCAGTTACAGTAGAGGCAGGGGTAACACCATATATTTT
TRBJ1-5 - TRBD1 TRBV5-1 CASSLNTGDNQPQHF TGCGCCAGCAGCTTGAACACAGGGGACAATCAGCCCCAGCATTTT
TRBJ1-2 many - TRBV20-1 CSARAGIGYTF TGCAGTGCTAGAGCAGGGATCGGCTACACCTTC
TRBJ1-5 - TRBD1 TRBV6-5 CASQGQDNQPQHF TGTGCCAGTCAAGGACAGGATAATCAGCCCCAGCATTTT
TRBJ2-7 - TRBD2 TRBV5-1 CASSPGLAGGSPHEQYF TGCGCCAGCAGCCCGGGACTAGCGGGGGGGAGCCCTCACGAGCAGTACTTC
TRBJ2-2 - - TRBV7-9 CASSHESAGELFF TGTGCCAGCAGCCACGAGTCAGCTGGGGAGCTGTTTTTT
TRBJ2-2 few TRBD1 TRBV5-6 CASSLGRDRGTGELFF TGTGCCAGCAGCTTGGGTCGGGACAGGGGAACCGGGGAGCTGTTTTTT
TRBJ2-1 - TRBD1 TRBV7-9 CASSLGSGGYNEQFF TGTGCCAGCAGCTTAGGCTCAGGGGGCTACAATGAGCAGTTCTTC
TRBJ1-5 few - TRBV5-1 CASSLEGVSNQPQHF TGCGCCAGCAGCTTGGAGGGAGTCAGCAATCAGCCCCAGCATTTT
TRBJ2-1 once TRBD1 TRBV9 CASSVGGGRYNEQFF TGTGCCAGCAGCGTAGGAGGGGGCAGGTACAATGAGCAGTTCTTC
TRBJ1-6 few - TRBV2 CASKPEYNSPLHF TGTGCCAGCAAGCCGGAGTATAATTCACCCCTCCACTTT
TRBJ2-7 - - TRBV18 CASSPPWGQVYEQYF TGTGCCAGCTCACCGCCCTGGGGACAAGTCTACGAGCAGTACTTC
TRBJ1-3 - - TRBV21-1 CASSGKGQASGNTIYF TGTGCCAGCAGCGGTAAGGGACAGGCCTCTGGAAACACCATATATTTT
TRBJ2-2 - TRBD1 TRBV11-3 CASSRGTGETGELFF TGTGCCAGCAGCCGCGGGACAGGGGAGACCGGGGAGCTGTTTTTT
TRBJ1-6 few - TRBV5-1 CASSLVTAWNSPLHF TGCGCCAGCAGCTTGGTTACAGCATGGAATTCACCCCTCCACTTT
TRBJ2-3 - TRBD1 TRBV6-5 CASRDRTDTQYF TGTGCCAGCCGGGACAGAACAGATACGCAGTATTTT
TRBJ1-2 few - TRBV5-6 CASSLARDTFNYGYTF TGTGCCAGCAGCTTGGCGCGGGACACTTTCAACTATGGCTACACCTTC
TRBJ2-3 - - TRBV7-9 CASSLDLHTDTQYF TGTGCCAGCAGCTTAGACCTACACACAGATACGCAGTATTTT
TRBJ2-5 once TRBD1 TRBV5-1 CASAWDRGLETQYF TGCGCCAGCGCGTGGGACAGGGGATTAGAGACCCAGTACTTC
TRBJ2-1 once - TRBV7-8 CASSARDGNEQFF TGTGCCAGCAGCGCCAGGGATGGCAATGAGCAGTTCTTC
TRBJ1-1 few - TRBV28 CASRTRTEAFF TGTGCCAGTAGGACCAGAACTGAAGCTTTCTTT